The clone carrying this TCR beta chain has just one count. The record originates from a study of cytomegalovirus exposure and HLA in healthy donors. CDR3 length equals 17 residues. CDR1 is MDHEN, CDR2 SYDVKM, per germline. The V gene end was trimmed by 6 bases and the J gene end by 9 bases; junction bases not matched to a gene: 17. It was with 60 Vbeta and 13 Jbeta primers that the PCR ran. The repertoire was sequenced with immunoSEQ multiplex PCR; TCRdb's copy has only in-frame clones and lacks some. The sample yields 95,000 to 150,000 clones, around 66% seen once. The TCR comes from a woman between 35 and 50 years old in good health and CMV-seropositive. Material: PBMCs. The rearrangement links TRBV28 to TRBJ2-2, with 9 positions matching TRBD2. The CDR3: CASSPTRLAGPGWELFF. The CDR3 coding sequence is TGTGCCAGCAGCCCCACCCGGCTAGCGGGGCCGGGTTGGGAGCTGTTTTTT.